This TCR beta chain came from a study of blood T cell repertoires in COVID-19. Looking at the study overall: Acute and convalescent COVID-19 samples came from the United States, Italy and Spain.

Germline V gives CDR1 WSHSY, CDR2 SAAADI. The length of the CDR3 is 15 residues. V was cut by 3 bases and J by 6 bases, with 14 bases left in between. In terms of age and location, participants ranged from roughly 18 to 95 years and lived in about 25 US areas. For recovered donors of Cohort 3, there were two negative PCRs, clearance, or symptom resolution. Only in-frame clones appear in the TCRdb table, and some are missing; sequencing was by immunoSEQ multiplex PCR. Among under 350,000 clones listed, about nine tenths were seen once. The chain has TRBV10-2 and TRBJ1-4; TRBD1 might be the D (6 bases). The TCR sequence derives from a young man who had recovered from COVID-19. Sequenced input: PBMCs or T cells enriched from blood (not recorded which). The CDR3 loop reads CASSELQGTDEKLFF. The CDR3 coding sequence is TGCGCCAGCAGTGAACTCCAGGGGACCGATGAAAAACTGTTTTTT.